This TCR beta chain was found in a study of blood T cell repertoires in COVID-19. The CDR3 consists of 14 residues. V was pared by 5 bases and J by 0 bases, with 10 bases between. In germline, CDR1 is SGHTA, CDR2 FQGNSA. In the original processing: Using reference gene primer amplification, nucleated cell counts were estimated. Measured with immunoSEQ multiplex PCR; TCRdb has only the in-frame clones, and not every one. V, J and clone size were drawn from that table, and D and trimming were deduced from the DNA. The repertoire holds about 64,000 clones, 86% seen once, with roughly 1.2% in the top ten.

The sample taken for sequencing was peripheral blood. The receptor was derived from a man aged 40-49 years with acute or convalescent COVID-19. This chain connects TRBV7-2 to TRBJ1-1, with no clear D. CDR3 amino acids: CASSPTAMNTEAFF. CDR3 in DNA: TGTGCCAGCAGCCCGACTGCGATGAACACTGAAGCTTTCTTT.